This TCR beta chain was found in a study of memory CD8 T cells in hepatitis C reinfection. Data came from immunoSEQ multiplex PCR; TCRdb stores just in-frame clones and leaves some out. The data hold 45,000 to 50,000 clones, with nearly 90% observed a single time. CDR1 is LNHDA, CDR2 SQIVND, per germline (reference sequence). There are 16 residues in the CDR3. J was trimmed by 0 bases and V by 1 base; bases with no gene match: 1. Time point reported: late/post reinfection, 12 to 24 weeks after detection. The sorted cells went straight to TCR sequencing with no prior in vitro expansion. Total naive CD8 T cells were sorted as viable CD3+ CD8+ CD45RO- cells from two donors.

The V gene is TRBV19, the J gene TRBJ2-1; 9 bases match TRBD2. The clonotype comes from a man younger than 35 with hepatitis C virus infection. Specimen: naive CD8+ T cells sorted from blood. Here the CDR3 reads CASSIGGRASYNEQFF. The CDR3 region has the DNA TGTGCCAGTAGTATAGGCGGGAGGGCCTCCTACAATGAGCAGTTCTTC.